This TCR beta chain was retrieved from a study of cytomegalovirus exposure and HLA in healthy donors. Overall study results and limits: In a later analysis, common viral pathogens appeared linked to several of the most significant clusters.

Researchers ran the PCR with 60 Vbeta and 13 Jbeta primers. Original analysis: The authors later counted 70 million to 85 million unique TCR beta chains, 9.5 million to 13 million of them shared. Generated by immunoSEQ multiplex PCR, the TCRdb table keeps only in-frame clones and is missing some. V and J calls plus clone size are reproduced from that table; the DNA served to infer D and trimming. This repertoire shows around 200,000 clones, over 80% found once; its top ten account for roughly 10%. For this clone: Antigen: not known.

The CDR3 extends over 12 amino acids. The ends lost 10 bases at V and 4 bases at J; junction bases unmatched: 6. Germline assignment: CDR1 WSHSY and CDR2 SAAADI. The specimen sequenced was PBMCs. This chain uses TRBV10-2 with TRBJ1-1, with TRBD1 matching over 7 bases. This clonotype was obtained from a woman in her 50s in good health and CMV-seropositive. The CDR3: CATTQGSTEAFF. As DNA, the CDR3 is TGCGCCACCACACAGGGGTCCACTGAAGCTTTCTTT.